The clone carrying this TCR beta chain was seen a few times. Its matching antigen is unknown. The sample belongs to a study of T-cell memory formation after mild COVID-19. Study details: The TCR clusters were mostly specific to one donor.

TCRdb used MiXCR to reprocess the 5' RACE reads, holding one entry per CDR3 protein. The sample consists of about 620,000 distinct CDR3 sequences, roughly 17% of them appearing once. The CDR3 consists of 14 residues. Losses at the gene ends were 5 bases for V and 0 bases for J; bases not matched to a gene: 4. CDR1 is SEHNR, CDR2 FQNEAQ, per germline (reference sequence). Findings and caveats of the study: Chiefly within CM and EM were the contracting CD4+ clones; CD8+ ones were within EMRA. Clones that contracted from day 15 to 85 had balanced CD4/CD8; later expanders were CD4+ biased.

Sample: PBMCs or a T cell subset sorted from them (not recorded which). The chain carries TRBV7-9 and TRBJ2-7; 7 nucleotides line up with TRBD1. This sequence originates from an adult woman who had mild COVID-19 (a few samples of this study predate the infection). Cell type and time point are not known. CDR3 DNA: TGTGCCAGCAGCGCCCGGGACAGCTCCTACGAGCAGTACTTC. The encoded protein is CASSARDSSYEQYF. Drawing the rest from reference TRBV7-9 and TRBJ2-7, the complete variable domain is DTGVSQNPRHKITKRGQNVTFRCDPISEHNRLYWYRQTLGQGPEFLTYFQNEAQLEKSRLLSDRFSAERPKGSFSTLEIQRTEQGDSAMYLCASSARDSSYEQYFGPGTRLTVT.